The next 20 T cell receptor beta chains were all read from a single sample in a study of cytomegalovirus exposure and HLA in healthy donors (TCRdb year 2017). Receptor amplification or capture employed the immunoSEQ multiplex PCR assay. For the multiplex PCR, a mixture combining 60 forward primers for TCR Vbeta segments and 13 reverse primers for TCR Jbeta segments was used. This is the immuneACCESS table as TCRdb keeps it, with only in-frame sequences that have V and J called. A part of the clones is gone; compared with another copy, unresolved V genes explain less than half, and the rest is unexplained. Across this sample there are around 120,000 clones, with around 79% seen only once. Roughly 6.1% of the sample is held by the ten biggest clonotypes. The sample comprised PBMCs. The receptors originated from a woman in her forties in good health and CMV-seronegative.

The chain has TRBV27 and TRBJ2-7; the match to TRBD2 covers 7 bases. Germline CDR1 is MNHEY and CDR2 is SMNVEV (reference sequence). The trim removed 0 bases at V and 0 bases at J, leaving 5 bases unmatched. This CDR3 is 16 amino acids long. CDR3 sequence: CASSLSGASGSYEQYF. The CDR3 DNA is TGTGCCAGCAGTTTATCTGGGGCTAGCGGCTCCTACGAGCAGTACTTC.

The chain carries TRBV19 and TRBJ2-1; 7 bases are shared with TRBD2. V lost 9 bases to trimming and J lost 9 bases; unmatched junction nucleotides: 11. The CDR3 spans 13 residues. Germline CDR1 reads LNHDA; CDR2 reads SQIVND (reference sequence). The CDR3 DNA sequence: TGTGCCAGCGGACTAGTGGTCCAGGGTGAGCAGTTCTTC. It specifies CASGLVVQGEQFF.

This clone was recorded a few times. In DNA, the CDR3 is TGTGCCAGCAGCGTAGCCAGCGGCCTTAGCACAGATACGCAGTATTTT. It encodes CASSVASGLSTDTQYF. The rearrangement links TRBV9 to TRBJ2-3, with D perhaps TRBD2 (5 bases). The CDR3 contains 16 residues. Trimming stripped 0 bases from V and 0 bases from J, with 11 bases between. Germline CDR1 is SGDLS and CDR2 is YYNGEE.

This rearrangement joins TRBV4-2 to TRBJ2-5; 9 nucleotides line up with TRBD2. CDR3 length: 16 amino acids. The V gene end was trimmed by 3 bases and the J gene end by 1 base; junction bases not matched to a gene: 6. CDR1 and CDR2 (germline): LGHNA, YNFKEQ. The CDR3 DNA follows: TGTGCCAGCAGCCACCCAGGACTAGCGTTCCAAGAGACCCAGTACTTC. As protein: CASSHPGLAFQETQYF.

The rearrangement uses TRBV25-1 and TRBJ2-2; perhaps TRBD2 as D (5 bases). The CDR3 sequence is 12 residues long. Trimming cost V 5 bases and J 12 bases, with 13 bases left between them. Germline CDR1 is MGHDK and CDR2 is SYGVNS. CDR3 in amino acids: CASSIGWRQLFF. The CDR3 DNA follows: TGTGCCAGCAGTATTGGATGGAGGCAGCTGTTTTTT.

This chain uses TRBV27 with TRBJ1-1; D unresolved. CDR1 and CDR2 from the germline V gene are MNHEY and SMNVEV (reference sequence). The germline V and J ends were trimmed by 5 bases and 0 bases, with 10 bases remaining between them. The length of the CDR3 is 14 residues. CDR3 sequence: CASSPGKLNTEAFF. The CDR3 nucleotides read TGTGCCAGCAGTCCAGGTAAACTGAACACTGAAGCTTTCTTT.

V is TRBV7-2 and J is TRBJ2-1, with 10 nucleotides matching TRBD2. Per the germline V gene, CDR1 is SGHTA and CDR2 is FQGNSA. Trimming cost V 4 bases and J 6 bases; bases outside gene matches: 6. CDR3 length: 15 residues. CDR3 region: CASSWGLASSNEQFF. The CDR3 coding sequence is TGTGCCAGCAGCTGGGGACTAGCGTCGTCCAATGAGCAGTTCTTC.

The chain links TRBV7-9 to TRBJ2-1, with D possibly being TRBD1 (6 bases). The CDR3 sequence is 14 residues long. CDR1 and CDR2 from the germline V gene are SEHNR and FQNEAQ (reference sequence). The ends were cut back, 3 bases at V and 8 bases at J, with 14 bases in the middle. CDR3 sequence: CASSFRDKRDEQFF. CDR3 sequence (DNA): TGTGCCAGCAGCTTTAGGGACAAGAGGGATGAGCAGTTCTTC. The full variable domain, with the rest looked up from reference TRBV7-9 and TRBJ2-1, is DTGVSQNPRHKITKRGQNVTFRCDPISEHNRLYWYRQTLGQGPEFLTYFQNEAQLEKSRLLSDRFSAERPKGSFSTLEIQRTEQGDSAMYLCASSFRDKRDEQFFGPGTRLTVL.

The DNA of the CDR3 is TGTGCCAGGTCCGGGGACAGGGGATTCTACGAGCAGTACTTC. Encoded protein: CARSGDRGFYEQYF. The chain employs TRBV2 and TRBJ2-7; 10 bases are a match to TRBD1. Germline-derived CDR1 and CDR2 are SNHLY and FYNNEI. This CDR3 comprises 14 residues. The V gene end was trimmed by 9 bases and the J gene end by 3 bases; junction bases not matched to a gene: 8.

The V gene is TRBV7-9, the J gene TRBJ1-2; maybe TRBD1 (5 bases). The CDR3 runs to 13 residues. Germline V gives CDR1 SEHNR, CDR2 FQNEAQ (reference sequence). The ends were cut back, 5 bases at V and 8 bases at J, with 15 bases in the middle. The CDR3 DNA sequence: TGTGCCAGCAGCAAGAACACATGGGGCGGCTACACCTTC. This gives the protein CASSKNTWGGYTF.

This chain links TRBV11-3 with TRBJ2-1, with 14 nucleotides matching TRBD2. Germline CDR1 and CDR2: SGHNT and YENEEA. The CDR3 spans 18 residues. The V segment lost 2 bases and the J segment 8 bases; nucleotides outside the gene matches: 11. The chain's CDR3 is CASSLTRTSGRLVHEQFF. DNA of the CDR3: TGTGCCAGCAGCTTAACCCGGACTAGCGGGAGGTTGGTCCATGAGCAGTTCTTC.

The J gene is TRBJ2-1, the V gene TRBV7-9, with TRBD1 identical over 7 bases. Germline V gene lookup returns CDR1 SEHNR and CDR2 FQNEAQ (reference sequence). V shed 1 base, J shed 2 bases, and the junction held 5 bases outside the gene matches. CDR3 size: 16 residues. The CDR3 region is CASSLETGRTYNEQFF. DNA of the CDR3: TGTGCCAGCAGCTTAGAGACAGGGAGAACCTACAATGAGCAGTTCTTC.

This chain links TRBV4-1 with TRBJ1-1; D is possibly TRBD1 (5 bases). The V gene lost 1 base and the J gene lost 4 bases, with 16 bases spanning the gap. From germline, CDR1 is MGHRA and CDR2 YSYEKL. The CDR3 totals 16 residues. CDR3 protein: CASSQGQGRWVTEAFF. Written as DNA, the CDR3 is TGCGCCAGCAGCCAAGGCCAGGGTAGGTGGGTCACTGAAGCTTTCTTT.

A remark on this clone: Sequence at one end of the junction differs from germline and may be a read error. Other DNA sequences in the sample encode the same CDR3. The chain has TRBV18 and TRBJ1-3; 7 nucleotides line up with TRBD1. The V gene's germline CDR1 is KGHSH and CDR2 LQKENI. CDR3 length: 19 residues. The CDR3: CASSPLTLNSGGSGNTIYF. In nucleotides, the CDR3 is TGCGCCAGCTCACCATTAACCCTCAATTCAGGGGGCTCTGGAAACACCATATATTTT.

This sequence joins TRBV5-1 and TRBJ1-1; TRBD1 aligns across 10 bases. Germline values: CDR1 SGHRS, CDR2 YFSETQ. This CDR3 spans 15 amino acids. V was clipped by 4 bases and J by 1 base; unmatched bases: 4. CDR3 DNA: TGCGCCAGCAGCGTATGGACAGGGGGGAACACTGAAGCTTTCTTT. Its protein product is CASSVWTGGNTEAFF.

This clone was found a few times. The chain joins TRBV27 to TRBJ2-1; TRBD2 is a possible D gene (6 bases). V lost 3 bases and J 5 bases, leaving 11 bases between the germline ends. The CDR3 is 14 amino acids. The germline CDR1 and CDR2 sequences are MNHEY and SMNVEV (reference sequence). For the CDR3, the DNA is TGTGCCAGCAGTTTCGGGGGACCACACAATGAGCAGTTCTTC. This encodes CASSFGGPHNEQFF.

This clone was observed a single time. The V gene is TRBV7-2, the J gene TRBJ2-1; D is unclear. Per the germline V gene, CDR1 is SGHTA and CDR2 is FQGNSA. The CDR3 contains 14 residues. V lost 1 base to trimming and J lost 5 bases, with 9 bases between them. CDR3 sequence: CASSLGGINNEQFF. CDR3 coding DNA: TGTGCCAGCAGCTTAGGTGGCATAAACAATGAGCAGTTCTTC. Full variable domain (missing parts from reference TRBV7-2 and TRBJ2-1): GAGVSQSPSNKVTEKGKDVELRCDPISGHTALYWYRQSLGQGLEFLIYFQGNSAPDKSGLPSDRFSAERTGGSVSTLTIQRTQQEDSAVYLCASSLGGINNEQFFGPGTRLTVL.

The V call is TRBV5-1, the J call TRBJ1-4; 8 nucleotides agree with TRBD1. Trimming took 3 bases from V and 8 from J; bases not matched to a gene: 9. Germline CDR1 and CDR2: SGHRS and YFSETQ. CDR3 length: 15 residues. CDR3 protein: CASSWAQGEGEKLFF. The CDR3 coding sequence is TGCGCCAGCAGCTGGGCACAGGGGGAAGGAGAAAAACTGTTTTTT.

V is TRBV7-2 and J is TRBJ1-5; D may be TRBD1 (5 bases). From germline, CDR1 is SGHTA and CDR2 FQGNSA. V was shortened by 8 bases and J by 5 bases, with 13 bases between the two germline ends. The CDR3 is 13 residues long. CDR3 loop: CASRPGEHQPQHF. CDR3 bases: TGTGCCAGCCGTCCGGGGGAGCATCAGCCCCAGCATTTT. Full variable domain (rest looked up from reference TRBV7-2 and TRBJ1-5): GAGVSQSPSNKVTEKGKDVELRCDPISGHTALYWYRQSLGQGLEFLIYFQGNSAPDKSGLPSDRFSAERTGGSVSTLTIQRTQQEDSAVYLCASRPGEHQPQHFGDGTRLSIL.

V usage is TRBV4-2 and J usage is TRBJ2-7, with 8 bases fitting TRBD1. The V gene's germline CDR1 is LGHNA and CDR2 YNFKEQ. The CDR3 runs to 19 residues. The V gene end was trimmed by 1 base and the J gene end by 0 bases; junction bases not matched to a gene: 14. The CDR3 region is CASSQVTLAGTGSSYEQYF. CDR3 nucleotide sequence: TGTGCCAGCAGCCAAGTAACCTTGGCCGGGACAGGAAGCTCCTACGAGCAGTACTTC.